Listed below are T cell receptor beta chains from one sample, sequenced in a study of blood T cell repertoires in COVID-19. TCRdb's table, derived via immunoSEQ multiplex PCR, lists solely in-frame clones and lacks some. The data hold around 92,000 clones, with roughly 83% observed a single time. The sample taken for sequencing was peripheral blood. These receptors were obtained from a human donor in a cohort sampled during active COVID-19. Each CDR3 is given with its conserved first and last residue. Fields, in order: clone size, V gene, D gene, J gene, CDR3 DNA, CDR3 protein. D genes are given only for firm matches. The size of a clone is reported for some rows only, either as once, few or many, or as a class for expanded clones.

-	TRBV15	-	TRBJ1-2	TGTGCCACCAGCAGTCCGCTAGCCGGCTACACCTTC	CATSSPLAGYTF
-	TRBV27	-	TRBJ1-4	TGTGCCAGCGCTGCGGAGAGTTCAAAACTGTTTTTT	CASAAESSKLFF
-	TRBV6-5	-	TRBJ1-4	TGTGCCAGCAGTATGACAGGTCGAGAAAAACTGTTTTTT	CASSMTGREKLFF
once	TRBV30	TRBD2	TRBJ2-7	TGTGCCTGGAGTGTACGGTCGGCGCGGGAGATAGGCGAGCAGTACTTC	CAWSVRSAREIGEQYF
once	TRBV7-2	TRBD2	TRBJ2-1	TGTGCCAGCAGCTGGACTAGCGGGGTTGACAATGAGCAGTTCTTC	CASSWTSGVDNEQFF
-	TRBV2	TRBD1	TRBJ1-5	TGTGCCAGCAGTGAAGCAGGGGGCGGGAATCAGCCCCAGCATTTT	CASSEAGGGNQPQHF
-	TRBV7-3	TRBD1	TRBJ1-6	TGTGCCAGCAGCCCGACAGGGGGTAGTTCACCCCTCCACTTT	CASSPTGGSSPLHF
-	TRBV19	TRBD2	TRBJ2-1	TGTGCCAGTAGTATAGATGGCGGGAGTTACAATGAGCAGTTCTTC	CASSIDGGSYNEQFF
-	TRBV9	-	TRBJ2-5	TGTGCCAGCAGCCGCGGTGAGACCCAGTACTTC	CASSRGETQYF
-	TRBV5-1	TRBD2	TRBJ2-1	TGCGCCAGCAGCCCAACCCCTAGCGGCTCCTACAATGAGCAGTTCTTC	CASSPTPSGSYNEQFF
-	TRBV4-1	-	TRBJ1-5	TGCGCCAGCGCGCAGGGGCATGGCAATCAGCCCCAGCATTTT	CASAQGHGNQPQHF
-	TRBV15	-	TRBJ1-5	TGTGCCACCAGCAGAGATCCCGGGGGCAATCAGCCCCAGCATTTT	CATSRDPGGNQPQHF
-	TRBV7-9	TRBD2	TRBJ2-1	TGTGCCAGCAGCTTAGACGACGGGACTAGCGGGTTCTGGCAGTTCTTC	CASSLDDGTSGFWQFF
-	TRBV18	-	TRBJ2-5	TGTGCCAGCTCACCACCTGGGGAGGAGACCCAGTACTTC	CASSPPGEETQYF
-	TRBV7-9	-	TRBJ2-2	TGTGCCAGCAGCTTAGCCCAGGGGTTCGCGGTCGGGGAGCTGTTTTTT	CASSLAQGFAVGELFF
-	TRBV6-5	-	TRBJ2-7	TGTGCCAGCAGACTTCAAGGGGGTAACTACGAGCAGTACTTC	CASRLQGGNYEQYF
-	TRBV9	TRBD1	TRBJ2-2	TGTGCCAGCAGCCCTGCCGGGACAGGGGGCTCCGGGGAGCTGTTTTTT	CASSPAGTGGSGELFF
-	TRBV5-6	TRBD1	TRBJ2-5	TGTGCCAGCAGCTACCAGACAGGGGGTCTTCGGGAGACCCAGTACTTC	CASSYQTGGLRETQYF
-	TRBV19	-	TRBJ1-2	TGTGCCAGTAGTCCCACAGCGGCCCTAGGCTACACCTTC	CASSPTAALGYTF
-	TRBV29-1	-	TRBJ1-5	TGCAGCGTGAAAGGCCCTGGGACTAGGGATCAGCCCCAGCATTTT	CSVKGPGTRDQPQHF
-	TRBV19	TRBD1	TRBJ2-2	TGTGCCAGTAGTTTACAGGGGAGGAACACCGGGGAGCTGTTTTTT	CASSLQGRNTGELFF
-	TRBV4-3	-	TRBJ1-6	TGCGCCAGCAGCCAAGGGGGCGAAATTAATTCACCCCTCCACTTT	CASSQGGEINSPLHF
-	TRBV5-1	TRBD1	TRBJ1-1	TGCGCCAGCAGCTTGGCCAAGTCAGGGGGCGCGATTGAAGCTTTCTTT	CASSLAKSGGAIEAFF
-	TRBV7-2	TRBD1	TRBJ1-3	TGTGCCAGCAGCCCCACAGGGGGCCCTGGAAACACCATATATTTT	CASSPTGGPGNTIYF
-	TRBV2	-	TRBJ2-2	TGTGCCAGCAGTGAAGTGGGAGCGAACACCGGGGAGCTGTTTTTT	CASSEVGANTGELFF
-	TRBV10-1	TRBD2	TRBJ2-5	TGCGCCAGCAGTGAAGCGGGGTTGGCCCAGTACTTC	CASSEAGLAQYF
-	TRBV7-9	TRBD2	TRBJ2-1	TGTGCCACCGAGACTAGCGGGAGCTCCTACAATGAGCAGTTCTTC	CATETSGSSYNEQFF